Each of the 26 T cell receptor beta chains below was sequenced from the same sample in a study of blood T cells in healthy people across ages. Sample-barcoded 5' priming and a J-beta primer mix drove a second PCR of about 6 to 12 cycles. TCRdb recomputed calls from the 5' RACE reads with MiXCR, one row per CDR3 protein. The sample lists about 830,000 distinct CDR3 sequences, about 59% seen once, with about a quarter in the top ten. The sample consisted of blood. The receptors originated from a man aged 25-40 years in good health.

CDR3 in amino acids: CASSSGQGAPRAQYF. Written as DNA, the CDR3 is TGTGCCAGCAGCTCGGGACAGGGGGCGCCGAGGGCGCAGTATTTT. The chain recombines TRBV7-8 with TRBJ2-3; 12 nucleotides match TRBD1. After removal of 4 bases from V and 10 bases from J, the junction contained 9 bases not matched to a gene. The CDR3 length is 15 residues. In germline, CDR1 is SGHVS, CDR2 FQNEAQ.

Only a few counts were recorded for this clonotype. This rearrangement joins TRBV4-3 to TRBJ2-7; no definite D call. Germline V lookup: CDR1 LGHNA, CDR2 YSLEER. The ends were cut back, 2 bases at V and 0 bases at J, with 8 bases in the middle. CDR3 length: 14 residues. CDR3 amino acids: CASSQTSSSYEQYF. CDR3 sequence (DNA): TGCGCCAGCAGCCAAACCAGCAGCTCCTACGAGCAGTACTTC.

The genes are TRBV15 and TRBJ2-7; perhaps TRBD2 as D (6 bases). V lost 4 bases, J lost 3 bases, and 22 bases lay in between. Germline values: CDR1 LNHNV, CDR2 YYDKDF (reference sequence). CDR3 length: 17 residues. The CDR3 DNA sequence: TGTGCCACCAGCACCCCCTCGAGATGGGGGGACTTCTACGAGCAGTACTTC. Translating gives CATSTPSRWGDFYEQYF.

V gene TRBV4-2 combines with J gene TRBJ2-7; 7 nucleotides match TRBD2. The length of the CDR3 is 17 residues. Germline V gene sequence: CDR1 LGHNA, CDR2 YNFKEQ. J lost 4 bases, V lost 3 bases, and 15 bases had no gene match. CDR3 coding DNA: TGTGCCAGCAGCCATGTAAACACCGGGACTATAGTATACGAGCAGTACTTC. As protein: CASSHVNTGTIVYEQYF.

This clonotype was counted between two and nine times. The chain couples TRBV9 to TRBJ2-1, with TRBD2 identical over 8 bases. Trimming at V came to 0 bases and at J to 4 bases, leaving 3 bases not matched to a gene. This CDR3 is built from 15 residues. In germline, CDR1 is SGDLS, CDR2 YYNGEE. The CDR3 DNA reads as TGTGCCAGCAGCGTAGATATAGCGGGGTACAATGAGCAGTTCTTC. Translated, it gives CASSVDIAGYNEQFF.

As for this clonotype: A read error may produce the germline difference seen at one junction end. V usage is TRBV20-1 and J usage is TRBJ1-2, with a weak D call TRBD1 (6 bases). There are 15 residues in the CDR3. CDR1 and CDR2 (germline): DFQATT, SNEGSKA (reference sequence). CDR3 protein: CGARVTGRANYGYTF. In nucleotides, the CDR3 is TGCGGTGCTAGGGTAACAGGGAGAGCTAACTATGGCTACACCTTC.

The chain couples TRBV11-2 to TRBJ2-7; D is uncertain. V lost 2 bases and J 10 bases, leaving 15 bases between the germline ends. CDR3 size: 13 residues. Per germline, CDR1 SGHAT and CDR2 FQNNGV. The CDR3 spells CASSLSGKEPQYF. Written as DNA, the CDR3 is TGTGCCAGCAGCTTATCAGGAAAAGAGCCCCAGTACTTC.

The J gene is TRBJ1-1, the V gene TRBV7-8; D gene unclear. The CDR3 is 13 amino acids. Germline V gene data show CDR1 as SGHVS and CDR2 as FQNEAQ. V was trimmed by 4 bases and J by 3 bases, leaving 9 bases between them. The CDR3 DNA reads as TGTGCCAGCAGCTGGTCCGGCTACACTGAAGCTTTCTTT. It specifies CASSWSGYTEAFF.

The V call is TRBV4-2, the J call TRBJ2-5; no reliable D call. This CDR3 has 13 residues. V was cut by 1 base and J by 3 bases, with 6 bases left in between. CDR1 is LGHNA and CDR2 is YNFKEQ in the germline V gene. The chain's CDR3 is CASSQGYEETQYF. CDR3 DNA: TGTGCCAGCAGCCAAGGATATGAAGAGACCCAGTACTTC.

This rearrangement joins TRBV4-3 to TRBJ2-7; 8 bases fit TRBD2. Per germline, CDR1 LGHNA and CDR2 YSLEER. With 3 bases clipped from V and 4 bases from J, the junction kept 11 bases outside the gene matches. The CDR3 is 16 amino acids. The CDR3 is CASSQTSGGGSYEQYF. Here the CDR3 DNA reads TGCGCCAGCAGCCAGACATCGGGCGGGGGGAGTTACGAGCAGTACTTC.

This clonotype appeared once. The chain is built from TRBV20-1 and TRBJ2-7; the D is unclear. Germline values: CDR1 DFQATT, CDR2 SNEGSKA (reference sequence). The CDR3 length is 12 residues. V lost 6 bases to trimming and J lost 1 base, with 10 bases between them. In nucleotides, the CDR3 is TGCAGTGCAAAGAAGGATTCCTACGAGCAGTACTTC. As protein: CSAKKDSYEQYF.

The chain links TRBV14 to TRBJ1-1; unclear D gene. This CDR3 is built from 13 residues. V lost 1 base to trimming and J lost 11 bases, with 14 bases between them. In germline, CDR1 is SGHDN, CDR2 FVKESK. CDR3 in amino acids: CASSQVARREAFF. CDR3 sequence (DNA): TGTGCCAGCAGCCAAGTCGCCCGACGGGAGGCTTTCTTT.

This clonotype showed up just a few times. V and J are TRBV9 and TRBJ1-1; D unclear. The CDR3 has 13 amino acids. Between the trimmed V and J ends, which lost 2 bases and 1 base, there was a span of 6 bases. Germline-derived CDR1 and CDR2 are SGDLS and YYNGEE. The CDR3 region is CASSVQPNTEAFF. The CDR3 nucleotides are TGTGCCAGCAGCGTTCAACCGAACACTGAAGCTTTCTTT.

V and J are TRBV7-3 and TRBJ1-6; D remains ambiguous. CDR3 length equals 16 residues. The V gene lost 8 bases and the J gene lost 9 bases, with 23 bases spanning the gap. Germline lookup yields CDR1 SGHTA and CDR2 FQGTGA. The CDR3 DNA reads TGTGCCAGCGTCCCGGACGGAGATGTAGGCTTTTCACCCCTCCACTTT. Its protein product is CASVPDGDVGFSPLHF.

The rearrangement uses TRBV2 and TRBJ2-3; possible D gene TRBD2, 6 bases. The germline V gene has CDR1 SNHLY and CDR2 FYNNEI. CDR3 size: 15 residues. V lost 3 bases and J 1 base, leaving 11 bases between the germline ends. CDR3 amino acids: CASSEEGHRTDTQYF. CDR3 DNA sequence: TGTGCCAGCAGTGAGGAGGGGCACCGCACAGATACGCAGTATTTT.

With respect to this clonotype: Its ends do not fully match the called genes, so a read error is possible. The chain employs TRBV12-3 or TRBV12-4 and TRBJ1-2, with 8 bases matching TRBD1. The CDR3 totals 13 residues. CDR3 sequence (DNA): TGTGCCAGCAGCCCGGACAGGGCCTATGGCTGCACCTTC. Residues: CASSPDRAYGCTF.

This clonotype was counted between two and nine times. V usage is TRBV3-1 and J usage is TRBJ2-7, with D possibly being TRBD2 (5 bases). Between the trimmed V and J ends, which lost 4 bases and 3 bases, there was a span of 16 bases. The CDR3 length is 15 residues. Germline CDR1 LGHDT, CDR2 YNNKEL (reference sequence). CDR3: CASSPSYLGSYEQYF. As DNA, the CDR3 is TGTGCCAGCAGCCCCTCGTATTTGGGGAGCTACGAGCAGTACTTC.

The chain employs TRBV6-6 and TRBJ2-4, with 7 bases matching TRBD2. The germline CDR1 and CDR2 sequences are MNHNY and SVGAGI (reference sequence). The CDR3 contains 14 residues. Losses at the gene ends were 3 bases for V and 15 bases for J; bases not matched to a gene: 14. In nucleotides, the CDR3 is TGTGCCAGCAGTTATGAAGGGGCGCGGGAGACCCTGTACTTC. This translates into CASSYEGARETLYF.

This chain links TRBV6-6 with TRBJ2-1, with D possibly being TRBD2 (5 bases). The CDR3 runs to 17 residues. V dropped 2 bases and J dropped 8 bases, with 22 bases sitting between them. Germline V gene sequence: CDR1 MNHNY, CDR2 SVGAGI (reference sequence). CDR3 coding DNA: TGTGCCAGCAGTTACGCGCGGGCCCAAGCAACCGGAGATGAGCAGTTCTTC. Translation gives CASSYARAQATGDEQFF.

The chain links TRBV28 to TRBJ2-3; TRBD1 matches 8 bases. The V gene's germline CDR1 is MDHEN and CDR2 SYDVKM. V gave up 1 base and J gave up 6 bases; unmatched junction bases: 6. This CDR3 contains 15 residues. CDR3 loop: CASSLYGQGADTQYF. CDR3 in DNA: TGTGCCAGCAGTTTATATGGACAGGGCGCGGATACGCAGTATTTT.

The CDR3, as DNA: TGCGCCAGCAGCCAAGAAATCACCGCAGGGGGCGGCTACGAGCAGTACTTC. As protein: CASSQEITAGGGYEQYF. This chain uses TRBV4-3 with TRBJ2-7; TRBD1 matches at 8 bases. Germline CDR1 LGHNA, CDR2 YSLEER. V was pared by 0 bases and J by 3 bases, with 10 bases of the junction left unmatched. The CDR3 is made up of 17 amino acids.

The chain uses TRBV4-3 and TRBJ2-7; D possibly corresponds to TRBD1 (6 bases). CDR3 length equals 17 residues. Germline-derived CDR1 and CDR2 are LGHNA and YSLEER. The V gene lost 1 base and the J gene lost 0 bases, with 16 bases spanning the gap. CDR3: CASSQVWGTRSSYEQYF. For the CDR3, the DNA is TGCGCCAGCAGCCAAGTTTGGGGGACACGAAGCTCCTACGAGCAGTACTTC.

This clonotype showed up many times. The J gene is TRBJ1-2, the V gene TRBV18; no clear D. Germline CDR1 and CDR2: KGHSH and LQKENI. V lost 3 bases and J lost 4, with 12 bases in between. This CDR3 region has 14 residues. For the CDR3, the DNA is TGTGCCAGCTCACCGATCGAGAGCTCCTATGGCTACACCTTC. This translates into CASSPIESSYGYTF. Filled out from reference TRBV18 and TRBJ1-2, the complete variable domain reads NAGVMQNPRHLVRRRGQEARLRCSPMKGHSHVYWYRQLPEEGLKFMVYLQKENIIDESGMPKERFSAEFPKEGPSILRIQQVVRGDSAAYFCASSPIESSYGYTFGSGTRLTVV.

This clonotype was seen more than once but under ten times. The gene calls are TRBV20-1 and TRBJ2-1; D unclear. The germline V and J ends were trimmed by 3 bases and 0 bases, with 9 bases remaining between them. CDR1 is DFQATT, CDR2 SNEGSKA, per germline (reference sequence). The CDR3 totals 14 residues. The CDR3 nucleotides read TGCAGTGCTAGTTACAGCCTCTCCTACAATGAGCAGTTCTTC. This encodes CSASYSLSYNEQFF.

This clonotype was detected a few times. J is TRBJ2-7 and V is TRBV20-1; TRBD1 aligns across 9 bases. With 6 bases clipped from V and 5 bases from J, the junction kept 17 bases outside the gene matches. The V gene's germline CDR1 is DFQATT and CDR2 SNEGSKA (reference sequence). The CDR3 consists of 16 residues. The CDR3 sequence is CSAEESGTGREHEQYF. In DNA, the CDR3 is TGCAGTGCCGAAGAAAGCGGGACAGGGAGGGAACACGAGCAGTACTTC.

The rearrangement joins TRBV7-8 to TRBJ1-6; possibly TRBD1 for D (6 bases). Trimming took 3 bases from V and 9 from J, leaving 12 bases between them. Germline V gene sequence: CDR1 SGHVS, CDR2 FQNEAQ. The CDR3 contains 14 residues. CDR3 amino acids: CASSLGASTSPLHF. CDR3 DNA: TGTGCCAGCAGCTTGGGGGCAAGCACTTCACCCCTCCACTTT.